Sequencing of this TCR beta chain was carried out in a study of blood T cell repertoires in COVID-19. Across the whole study: Some COVID-19 samples were acute and others convalescent; all came from the United States, Italy and Spain. T cells, B-cell-depleted T cells, or PBMCs provided the cDNA or gDNA that served as material.

All enrollees were roughly 18 to 90 years old and from about 25 US areas. In assigning cohorts, the study relied on participant-reported clinical history. Germline loops: CDR1 LGHDT, CDR2 YNNKEL (reference sequence). V lost 1 base, J lost 3 bases, and 3 bases stayed unmatched. This CDR3 spans 15 amino acids. The data were produced by immunoSEQ multiplex PCR, yet TCRdb's version contains in-frame clones alone and is incomplete. This sample yields 200,000 to 250,000 clones, of which 88% are seen a single time; approximately 15% belongs to the top ten. J is TRBJ2-3 and V is TRBV3-1 (or the pseudogene TRBV3-2), with 8 bases matching TRBD2. The TCR was taken from a woman in her 50s with acute COVID-19. Material for sequencing was PBMCs or T cells enriched from blood (not recorded which). The CDR3: CASSQAAGGTDTQYF. The CDR3, as DNA: TGTGCCAGCAGCCAAGCCGCGGGAGGAACAGATACGCAGTATTTT.